This T cell receptor beta chain was found in a study of cytotoxic CD8 clonotypes in ibrutinib-treated CLL. Study outcomes and limitations: Higher clonality was seen at ibrutinib response and a return toward baseline at progression.

As regards this clone: What it binds is unknown.

Measured with immunoSEQ multiplex PCR; TCRdb has only the in-frame clones, and not every one. The sample carries about 68,000 clones, around 68% recorded once. The CDR3 is made up of 13 amino acids. Germline V CDR1 and CDR2: LNHDA, SQIVND (reference sequence). V was trimmed by 5 bases and J by 16 bases, leaving 21 bases between them. The chain recombines TRBV19 with TRBJ1-5; TRBD1 is a possible D gene (6 bases). The source was PBMCs, collected after 12 months of ibrutinib treatment. This receptor was taken from a human donor with chronic lymphocytic leukemia. CDR3 bases: TGTGCCAGTAGTCCCCGGACAGACAGAAAAGTACATTTT. Translation gives CASSPRTDRKVHF. The entire variable domain, with the rest obtained from reference TRBV19 and TRBJ1-5, is as follows: DGGITQSPKYLFRKEGQNVTLSCEQNLNHDAMYWYRQDPGQGLRLIYYSQIVNDFQKGDIAEGYSVSREKKESFPLTVTSAQKNPTAFYLCASSPRTDRKVHFGDGTRLSIL.